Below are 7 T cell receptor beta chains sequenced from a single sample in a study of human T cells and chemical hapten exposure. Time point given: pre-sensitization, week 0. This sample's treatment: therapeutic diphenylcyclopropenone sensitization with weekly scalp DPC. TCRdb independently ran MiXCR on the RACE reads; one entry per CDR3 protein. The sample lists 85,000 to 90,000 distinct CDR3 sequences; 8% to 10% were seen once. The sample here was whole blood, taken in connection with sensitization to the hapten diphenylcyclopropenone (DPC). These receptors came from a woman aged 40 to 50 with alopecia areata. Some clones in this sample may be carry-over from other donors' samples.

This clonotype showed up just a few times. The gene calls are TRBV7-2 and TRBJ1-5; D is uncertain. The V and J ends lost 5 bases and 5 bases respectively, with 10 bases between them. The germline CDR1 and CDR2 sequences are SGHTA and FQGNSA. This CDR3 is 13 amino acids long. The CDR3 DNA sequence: TGTGCCAGCAGCGCGGAGGGTGATCAGCCCCAGCATTTT. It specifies CASSAEGDQPQHF.

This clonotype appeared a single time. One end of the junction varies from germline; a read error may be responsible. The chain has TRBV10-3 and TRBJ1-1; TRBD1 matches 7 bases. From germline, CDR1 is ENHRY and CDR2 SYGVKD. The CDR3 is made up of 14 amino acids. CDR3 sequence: CAINRQGLNTGAFF. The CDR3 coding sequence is TGTGCCATCAACAGACAGGGCTTGAACACTGGAGCTTTCTTT.

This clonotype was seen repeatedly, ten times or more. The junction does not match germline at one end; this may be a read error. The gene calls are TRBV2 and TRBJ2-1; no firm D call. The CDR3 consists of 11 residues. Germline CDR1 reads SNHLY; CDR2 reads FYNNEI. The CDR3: CASSGYHEQFF. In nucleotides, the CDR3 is TGTGCCAGCAGCGGCTACCATGAGCAGTTCTTC. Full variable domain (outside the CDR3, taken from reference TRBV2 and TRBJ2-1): EPEVTQTPSHQVTQMGQEVILRCVPISNHLYFYWYRQILGQKVEFLVSFYNNEISEKSEIFDDQFSVERPDGSNFTLKIRSTKLEDSAMYFCASSGYHEQFFGPGTRLTVL.

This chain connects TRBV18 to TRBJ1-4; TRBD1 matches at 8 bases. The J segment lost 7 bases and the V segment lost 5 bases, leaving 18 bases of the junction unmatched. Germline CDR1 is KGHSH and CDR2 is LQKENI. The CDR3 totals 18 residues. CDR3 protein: CASSEGQGASIRTEKLFF. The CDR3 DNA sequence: TGTGCCAGCTCAGAGGGCCAGGGGGCGTCGATCAGAACTGAAAAACTGTTTTTT.

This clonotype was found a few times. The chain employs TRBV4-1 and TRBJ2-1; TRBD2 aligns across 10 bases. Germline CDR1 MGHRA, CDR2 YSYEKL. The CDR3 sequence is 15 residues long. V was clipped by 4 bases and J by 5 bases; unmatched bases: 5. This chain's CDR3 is CASSPIAGGHNEQFF. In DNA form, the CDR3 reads TGCGCCAGCAGCCCTATAGCGGGGGGTCACAATGAGCAGTTCTTC.

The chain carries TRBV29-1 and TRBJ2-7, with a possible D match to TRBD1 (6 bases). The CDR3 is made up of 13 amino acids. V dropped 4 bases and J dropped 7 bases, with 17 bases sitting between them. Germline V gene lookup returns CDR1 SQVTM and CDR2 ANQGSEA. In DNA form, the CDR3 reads TGCAGCGTTGGGGGGCTAGCAGGGGAAGAGCAGTACTTC. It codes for CSVGGLAGEEQYF.

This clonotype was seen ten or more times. CDR3 region: CASSYLDEISGGLREQYF. The CDR3, as DNA: TGTGCCAGCAGTTACCTCGACGAAATTAGCGGGGGACTCCGCGAGCAGTACTTC. The chain combines TRBV6-2 or TRBV6-3 with TRBJ2-7; 9 positions agree with TRBD2. J lost 6 bases, V lost 2 bases, and 17 bases had no gene match. CDR1 is MNHEY, CDR2 SVGEGT, per germline. The CDR3 extends over 18 amino acids.